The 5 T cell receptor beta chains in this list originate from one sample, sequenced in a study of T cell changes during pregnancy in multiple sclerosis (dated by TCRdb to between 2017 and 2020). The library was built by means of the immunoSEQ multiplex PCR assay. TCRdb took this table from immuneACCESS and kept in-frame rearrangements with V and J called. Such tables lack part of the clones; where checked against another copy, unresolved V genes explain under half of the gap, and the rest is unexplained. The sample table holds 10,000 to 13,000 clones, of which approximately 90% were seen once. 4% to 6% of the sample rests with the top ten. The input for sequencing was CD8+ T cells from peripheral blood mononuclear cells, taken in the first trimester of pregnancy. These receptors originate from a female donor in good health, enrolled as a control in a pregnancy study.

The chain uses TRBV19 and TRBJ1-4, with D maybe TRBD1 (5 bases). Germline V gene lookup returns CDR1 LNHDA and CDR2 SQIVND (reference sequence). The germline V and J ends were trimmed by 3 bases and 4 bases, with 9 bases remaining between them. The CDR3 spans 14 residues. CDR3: CASSIRQHNEKLFF. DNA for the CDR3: TGTGCCAGTAGTATTAGACAGCATAATGAAAAACTGTTTTTT.

In nucleotides, the CDR3 is TGTGCCAGCAGTTACGCCGGTAACTATGGCTACACCTTC. It specifies CASSYAGNYGYTF. This chain links TRBV6-5 with TRBJ1-2, with unresolved D. CDR1 is MNHEY, CDR2 SVGAGI, per germline. The CDR3 is 13 residues long. Trimming left V 2 bases short and J 1 base short, with 5 bases between.

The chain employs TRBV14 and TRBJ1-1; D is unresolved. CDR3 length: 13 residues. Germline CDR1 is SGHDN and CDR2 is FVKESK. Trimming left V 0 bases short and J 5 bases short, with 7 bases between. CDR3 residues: CASSQEEWTEAFF. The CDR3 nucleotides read TGTGCCAGCAGCCAAGAAGAGTGGACTGAAGCTTTCTTT.

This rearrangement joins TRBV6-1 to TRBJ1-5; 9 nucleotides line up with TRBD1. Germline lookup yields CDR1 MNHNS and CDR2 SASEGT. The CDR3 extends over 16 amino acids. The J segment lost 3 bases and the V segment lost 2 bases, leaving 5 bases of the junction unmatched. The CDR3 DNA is TGTGCCAGCAGTGAAAGCTACAGGGGGCACAATCAGCCCCAGCATTTT. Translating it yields CASSESYRGHNQPQHF.

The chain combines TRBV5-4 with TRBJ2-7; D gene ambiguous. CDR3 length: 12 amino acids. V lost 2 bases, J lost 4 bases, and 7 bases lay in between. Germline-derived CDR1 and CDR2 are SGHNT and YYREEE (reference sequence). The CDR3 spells CASSFSRYEQYF. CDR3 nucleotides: TGTGCCAGCAGCTTTTCGCGATACGAGCAGTACTTC.